This TCR beta chain is from a study of T cell repertoires in cytomegalovirus infection. This clonotype was observed a handful of times. Its antigen remains unidentified. TCRdb reanalysed the reads using MiXCR and keeps one entry per CDR3 protein. The table lists some 500,000 distinct CDR3 sequences, roughly a third of them singletons. This material consisted of cultured PBMCs, taken from culture after CMV antigen stimulation. The TCR sequence derives from a human donor in good health (CMV status not recorded). Some clones in this sample may be carry-over from other donors' samples.

The CDR3 bases are TGCAGTGCGGATGGAGGGGGACTAGCCACAGATACGCAGTATTTT. Amino acids: CSADGGGLATDTQYF. The chain recombines TRBV20-1 with TRBJ2-3; 9 positions agree with TRBD2. This CDR3 is built from 15 residues. The trim removed 6 bases at V and 2 bases at J, leaving 9 bases unmatched. Germline CDR1 and CDR2: DFQATT and SNEGSKA (reference sequence).